This TCR beta chain is drawn from a study of cytomegalovirus exposure and HLA in healthy donors. Study-wide background: Of all 380 or so donors who were genotyped, roughly 83% belonged to the Caucasian-associated ancestry cluster.

Those who donated were healthy bone marrow donors. Researchers ran the PCR with 60 Vbeta and 13 Jbeta primers. Repertoires were generated with immunoSEQ multiplex PCR, while TCRdb's copy carries only in-frame clones and drops some. Here the sample spans tens of thousands of clones, more than 50% being singletons. Regarding this clone: What it binds is not known.

Study outcomes and limitations: Later analysis suggested most CMV-associated TCR beta chains were HLA-restricted. Among the CMV-associated chains, a few were confirmed in vitro as specific for CMV antigens.

V lost 1 base and J lost 3; bases outside the gene matches: 5. The CDR3 runs to 15 residues. Germline CDR1 is MGHRA and CDR2 is YSYEKL. The sequencing input was PBMCs. The source is a middle-aged woman in good health and CMV-seropositive. The rearrangement uses TRBV4-1 and TRBJ2-7; TRBD2 agrees at 8 bases. The CDR3 coding sequence is TGCGCCAGCAGCCAAGCGTCGGGGGGGCTCTACGAGCAGTACTTC. Protein product: CASSQASGGLYEQYF.